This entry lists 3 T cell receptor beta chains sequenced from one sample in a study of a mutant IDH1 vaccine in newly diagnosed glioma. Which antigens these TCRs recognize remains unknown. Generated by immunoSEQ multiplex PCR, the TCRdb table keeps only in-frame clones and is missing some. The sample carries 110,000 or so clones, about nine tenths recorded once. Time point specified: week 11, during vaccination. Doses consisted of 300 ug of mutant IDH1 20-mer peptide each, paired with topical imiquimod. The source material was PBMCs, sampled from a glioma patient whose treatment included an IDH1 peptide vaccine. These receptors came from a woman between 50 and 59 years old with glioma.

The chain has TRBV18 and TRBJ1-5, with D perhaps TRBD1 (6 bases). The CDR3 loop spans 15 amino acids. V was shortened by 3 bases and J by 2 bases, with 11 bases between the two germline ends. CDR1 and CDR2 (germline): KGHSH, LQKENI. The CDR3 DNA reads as TGTGCCAGCTCACCTAGGGGGGCGGGCAATCAGCCCCAGCATTTT. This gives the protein CASSPRGAGNQPQHF.

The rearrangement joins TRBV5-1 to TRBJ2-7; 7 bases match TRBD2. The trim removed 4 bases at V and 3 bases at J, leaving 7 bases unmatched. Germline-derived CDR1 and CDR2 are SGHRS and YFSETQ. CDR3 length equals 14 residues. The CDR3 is CASSACTGGYEQYF. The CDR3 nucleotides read TGCGCCAGCAGCGCCTGTACGGGAGGCTACGAGCAGTACTTC.

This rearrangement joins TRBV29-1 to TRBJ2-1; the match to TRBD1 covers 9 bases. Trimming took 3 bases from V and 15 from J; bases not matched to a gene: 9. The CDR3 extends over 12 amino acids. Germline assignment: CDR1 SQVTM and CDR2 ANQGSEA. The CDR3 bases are TGCAGCGTTGACCTAACAGGGGGCCCGGGGTTCTTC. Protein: CSVDLTGGPGFF.